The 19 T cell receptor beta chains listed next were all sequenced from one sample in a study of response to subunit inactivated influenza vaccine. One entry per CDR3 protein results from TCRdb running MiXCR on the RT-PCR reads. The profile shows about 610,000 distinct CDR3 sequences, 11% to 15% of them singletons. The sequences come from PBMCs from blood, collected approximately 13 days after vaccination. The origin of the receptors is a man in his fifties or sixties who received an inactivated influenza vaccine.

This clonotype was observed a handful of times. The CDR3: CASSPPSNRETQYF. Written as DNA, the CDR3 is TGTGCCAGCTCACCACCTTCGAACCGGGAGACCCAGTACTTC. The chain recombines TRBV18 with TRBJ2-5; D is ambiguous. Deletions cut 0 bases from V and 5 bases from J, with 10 bases between. The CDR3 has 14 residues. The germline V gene encodes CDR1 KGHSH and CDR2 LQKENI.

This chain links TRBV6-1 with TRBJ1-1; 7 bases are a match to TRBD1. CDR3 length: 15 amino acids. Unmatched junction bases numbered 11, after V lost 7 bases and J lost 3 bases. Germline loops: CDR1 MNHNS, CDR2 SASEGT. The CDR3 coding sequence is TGTGCCAGCACCAAGGGGGCGGGATTGTACACTGAAGCTTTCTTT. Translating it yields CASTKGAGLYTEAFF.

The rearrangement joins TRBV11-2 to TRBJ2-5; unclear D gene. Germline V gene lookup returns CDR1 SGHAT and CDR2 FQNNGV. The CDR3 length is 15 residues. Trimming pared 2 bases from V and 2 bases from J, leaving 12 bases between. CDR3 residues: CASSLTVRYQETQYF. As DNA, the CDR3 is TGTGCCAGCAGCTTAACTGTCCGGTATCAAGAGACCCAGTACTTC.

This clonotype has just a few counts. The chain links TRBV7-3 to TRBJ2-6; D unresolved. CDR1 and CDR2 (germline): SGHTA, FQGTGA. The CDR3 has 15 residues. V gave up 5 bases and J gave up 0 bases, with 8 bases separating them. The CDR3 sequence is CASSDFHSGANVLTF. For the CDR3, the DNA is TGTGCCAGCAGCGATTTTCACTCTGGGGCCAACGTCCTGACTTTC.

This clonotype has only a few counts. CDR3 DNA sequence: TGTGCCAGCAGGCTGGACAGGATGACCGGGGAGCTGTTTTTT. Translated: CASRLDRMTGELFF. V is TRBV6-1 and J is TRBJ2-2, with 7 bases identical to TRBD1. This CDR3 contains 14 residues. Unmatched junction bases numbered 6, after V lost 6 bases and J lost 5 bases. Germline V CDR1 and CDR2: MNHNS, SASEGT.

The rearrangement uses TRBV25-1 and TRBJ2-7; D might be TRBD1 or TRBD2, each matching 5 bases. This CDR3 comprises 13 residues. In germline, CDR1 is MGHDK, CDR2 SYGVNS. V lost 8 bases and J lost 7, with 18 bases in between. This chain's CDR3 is CASGLRGFDEQYF. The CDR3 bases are TGTGCCAGCGGTTTGAGGGGCTTTGATGAGCAGTACTTC.

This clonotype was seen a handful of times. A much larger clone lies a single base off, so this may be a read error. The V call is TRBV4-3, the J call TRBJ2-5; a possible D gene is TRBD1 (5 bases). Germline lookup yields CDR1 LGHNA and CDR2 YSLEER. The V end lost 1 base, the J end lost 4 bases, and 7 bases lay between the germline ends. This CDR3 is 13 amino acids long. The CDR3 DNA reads TGCGCCAGCAGCCAAGTAGGGGTAGAGACCCAGTACTTC. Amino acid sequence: CASSQVGVETQYF.

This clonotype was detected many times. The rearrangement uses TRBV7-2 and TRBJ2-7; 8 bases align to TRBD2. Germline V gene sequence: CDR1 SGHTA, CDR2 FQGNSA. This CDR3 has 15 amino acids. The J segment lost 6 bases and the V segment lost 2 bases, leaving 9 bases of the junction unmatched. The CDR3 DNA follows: TGTGCCAGCAGCTTAACGGCCGGGACTAGGTCCGAGCAGTACTTC. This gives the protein CASSLTAGTRSEQYF.

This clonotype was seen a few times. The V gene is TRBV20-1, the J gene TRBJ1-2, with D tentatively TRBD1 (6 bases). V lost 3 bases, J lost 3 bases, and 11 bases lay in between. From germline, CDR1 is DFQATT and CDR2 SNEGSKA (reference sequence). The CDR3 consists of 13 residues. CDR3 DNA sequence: TGCAGTGCTAGTAACAGGGTAGACTATGGCTACACCTTC. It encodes CSASNRVDYGYTF.

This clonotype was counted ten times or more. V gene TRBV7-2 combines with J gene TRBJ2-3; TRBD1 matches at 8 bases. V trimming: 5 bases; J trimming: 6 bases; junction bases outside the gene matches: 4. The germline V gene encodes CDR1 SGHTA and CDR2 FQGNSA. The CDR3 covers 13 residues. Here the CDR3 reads CASSAGQGDTQYF. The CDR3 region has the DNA TGTGCCAGCAGCGCCGGACAGGGTGATACGCAGTATTTT. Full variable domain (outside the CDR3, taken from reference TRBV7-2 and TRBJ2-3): GAGVSQSPSNKVTEKGKDVELRCDPISGHTALYWYRQSLGQGLEFLIYFQGNSAPDKSGLPSDRFSAERTGGSVSTLTIQRTQQEDSAVYLCASSAGQGDTQYFGPGTRLTVL.

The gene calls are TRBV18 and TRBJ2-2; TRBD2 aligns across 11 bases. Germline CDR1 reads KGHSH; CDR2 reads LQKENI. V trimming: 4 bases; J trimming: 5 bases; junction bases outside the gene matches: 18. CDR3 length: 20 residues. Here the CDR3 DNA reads TGTGCCAGCTCACGCCAACTCAGCACTAGCGGGAGAGGTTCGACCGGGGAGCTGTTTTTT. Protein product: CASSRQLSTSGRGSTGELFF.

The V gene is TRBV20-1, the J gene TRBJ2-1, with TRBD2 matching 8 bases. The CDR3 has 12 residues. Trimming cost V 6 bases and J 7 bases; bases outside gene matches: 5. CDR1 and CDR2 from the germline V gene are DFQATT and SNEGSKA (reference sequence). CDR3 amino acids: CSAEGLGNEQFF. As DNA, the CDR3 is TGCAGTGCGGAGGGACTAGGGAATGAGCAGTTCTTC.

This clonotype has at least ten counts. The CDR3 DNA reads as TGCAGTGCTTCGGGGGGACAGGGGGCCAGAACCACCTTC. It yields the protein CSASGGQGARTTF. This chain connects TRBV20-1 to TRBJ1-2; 12 bases match TRBD1. Looked up from germline, CDR1 is DFQATT and CDR2 is SNEGSKA (reference sequence). The CDR3 loop spans 13 amino acids. V was clipped by 5 bases and J by 13 bases; unmatched bases: 11.

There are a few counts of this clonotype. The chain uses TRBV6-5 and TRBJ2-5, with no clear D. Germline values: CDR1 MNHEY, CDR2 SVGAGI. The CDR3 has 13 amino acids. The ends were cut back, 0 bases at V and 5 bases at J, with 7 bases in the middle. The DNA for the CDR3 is TGTGCCAGCAGTTACTCAAGCATGGAGACCCAGTACTTC. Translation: CASSYSSMETQYF.

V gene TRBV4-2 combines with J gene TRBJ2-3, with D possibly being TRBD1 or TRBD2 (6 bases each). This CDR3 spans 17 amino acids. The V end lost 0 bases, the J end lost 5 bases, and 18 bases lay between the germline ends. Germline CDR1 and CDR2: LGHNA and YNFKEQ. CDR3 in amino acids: CASSQDHYRGAGDTQYF. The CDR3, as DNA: TGTGCCAGCAGCCAAGATCATTATAGGGGGGCGGGAGATACGCAGTATTTT.

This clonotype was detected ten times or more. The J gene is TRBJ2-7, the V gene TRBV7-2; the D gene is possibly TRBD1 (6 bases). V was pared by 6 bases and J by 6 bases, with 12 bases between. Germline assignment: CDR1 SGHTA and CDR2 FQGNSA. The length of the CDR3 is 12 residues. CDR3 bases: TGTGCCAGCAGTTACAGGGCCCGCGAGCAGTACTTC. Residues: CASSYRAREQYF.

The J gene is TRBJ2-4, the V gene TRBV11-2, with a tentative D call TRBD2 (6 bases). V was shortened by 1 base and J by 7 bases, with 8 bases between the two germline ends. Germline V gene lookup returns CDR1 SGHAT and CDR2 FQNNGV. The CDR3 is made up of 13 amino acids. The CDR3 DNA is TGTGCCAGCAGCTTAGTGGGGAGGAACATTCAGTACTTC. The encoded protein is CASSLVGRNIQYF.

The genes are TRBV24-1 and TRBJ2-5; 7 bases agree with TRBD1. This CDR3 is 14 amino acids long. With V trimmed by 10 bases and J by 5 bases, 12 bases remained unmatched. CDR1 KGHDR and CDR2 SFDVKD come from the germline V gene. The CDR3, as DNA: TGTGCCACGTCGGAGACAGGGTTCGGGGAGACCCAGTACTTC. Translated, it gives CATSETGFGETQYF.

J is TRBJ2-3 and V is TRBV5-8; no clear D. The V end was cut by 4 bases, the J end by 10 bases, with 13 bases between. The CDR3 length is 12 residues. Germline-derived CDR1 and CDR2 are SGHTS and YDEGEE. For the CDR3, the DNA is TGTGCCAGCAGCCCACAAAGAACTGCGCAGTATTTT. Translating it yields CASSPQRTAQYF.